This T cell receptor (beta chain) was identified in a study of PD-L1 blockade in urothelial cancer. Points from the study as a whole: Tumor-linked clones in blood grew more by 3 weeks in durable-benefit patients.

This table comes from immunoSEQ multiplex PCR, and its TCRdb copy is limited to in-frame clones, with some not included. The sample carries around 42,000 clones, around 84% recorded once. Germline V gene data show CDR1 as SGDLS and CDR2 as YYNGEE. This CDR3 comprises 14 residues. V was cut by 0 bases and J by 2 bases, with 8 bases left in between. Regarding this clone: The antigen is unknown.

Samples spanned pretreatment and treatment, with 1 to 8 time points per patient. The chain uses TRBV9 and TRBJ1-1; D is undetermined. The sequencing here drew on PBMCs, taken around atezolizumab (anti-PD-L1) treatment. The sequence derives from a man between 70 and 80 years old with urothelial cancer. The CDR3 DNA sequence: TGTGCCAGCAGCGTAGGCGGAGTAAACACTGAAGCTTTCTTT. This encodes CASSVGGVNTEAFF. Full variable domain (remainder filled in from reference TRBV9 and TRBJ1-1): DSGVTQTPKHLITATGQRVTLRCSPRSGDLSVYWYQQSLDQGLQFLIQYYNGEERAKGNILERFSAQQFPDLHSELNLSSLELGDSALYFCASSVGGVNTEAFFGQGTRLTVV.